The entry that follows covers one T cell receptor beta chain sequence. Its antigen is undetermined. The junction differs from germline at one of its ends, possibly a read error. There were no patients who had received any treatment before thyroid surgery. CDR1 is MNHEY, CDR2 SVGAGI, per germline. The length of the CDR3 is 13 residues. The sample originates from a study of metastatic and nonmetastatic thyroid tumors. Study-level findings and limits: Malignant thyroid tumors reportedly had TCR beta diversity that was significantly higher than in benign nodules, in blood and tumor.

Using MiXCR, TCRdb re-called clones from the PCR reads. The table shows some 23,000 clones, with approximately 11% occurring only once. The sequence derives from a female donor with papillary thyroid cancer or a benign thyroid nodule (not recorded which). Some clones in this sample may be carry-over from other donors' samples. The chain is built from TRBV6-5 and TRBJ1-6, with D uncertain. Input material: blood. The CDR3 DNA follows: TGCGCCAGCAGTCACACAGTAGAATCACCCCTCCACTTT. As protein: CASSHTVESPLHF.